This entry features one T cell receptor (delta chain) sequence. The target of this receptor is not known. No base quality values were provided; no much bigger clone lies one nucleotide off. The entry originates in a study of Vδ1+ human thymocytes listed by TCRdb under 2018. A note on the overall study: As a data resource, the study described the mRNA-level TRG and TRD CDR3 repertoires of highly purified Vdelta1+ thymocytes obtained from young children. Validation of the multiplex-based CDR3 amplicon strategy against 5'RACE-based CDR3 amplicon generation methods had been performed previously.

Thymic samples were depleted of alphabeta T cells, then CD3+ TCRVdelta1+ TCRVdelta2- thymocytes were FACS-sorted. A purity of roughly 98% to 99.6% was achieved for sorted Vdelta1+ thymocytes. The thymic specimens were obtained from 8 paediatric patients who were undergoing corrective cardiac surgery and ranged in age from roughly 5 days to 16 months. Thymic tissue was dispersed, and mononuclear cells were isolated on a Histopaque-1077 density gradient. For staining, the antibodies used were anti-TCRVdelta1 clone TS8.2, anti-TCRVdelta2 clone B6, anti-CD3 clone HIT3a and anti-TCRalphabeta clone IP26. There are 19 amino acids in the CDR3, from cysteine to phenylalanine inclusive. Only CDR3 DNA is held: 57 bases, read in frame from base 1. Trimming removed 0 bases from V and 4 bases from J; the gene matches leave 13 bases unexplained. CDR1 and CDR2, per the germline V gene, are TSWWSYY and QGS. On the study overall, not on this receptor specifically: Donors shared many TRG clonotypes (up to roughly 6.9x10^3), but TRD repertoires were essentially private, with at most 120 shared. In contrast to oligoclonal peripheral blood repertoires, thymic TRG and TRD repertoires appeared to be highly polyclonal with Gaussian CDR3 length distributions. Because no clustering by age or sex was seen, donors were not stratified by age or sex in the analyses. Although sort purity was high, approximately 18% of thymic TRD sequences were Vdelta2 (with a few Vdelta3), in contrast to the peripheral blood Vdelta1+ controls. Because unexpected Vdelta2 sequences could lead to misinterpretation of bulk repertoire data, the authors recommended using highly purified populations and validating at the single-cell level.

RNA was isolated using the RNeasy mini kit, and reverse transcription was performed with Superscript III. To generate the CDR3 amplicons, a multiplex PCR was run using pooled V-gene forward primers together with a constant-region reverse primer that carried Illumina adaptor overhangs. After gel purification, the amplicons were indexed with Nextera index primers over eight extra PCR cycles and then purified using AMPure XP beads. Sequencing of the libraries was done on an Illumina MiSeq using paired-end 250 bp reads, dual indexing and a 20% PhiX spike-in. The authors' analysis ran thus. FastQC was used to quality check the reads, while ea-utils fastq-join merged the TRG read pairs. Annotation of sequences was performed with IMGT/HighV-QUEST, only productive sequences with unambiguous V-gene assignment were retained, and clonotypes were defined by identical CDR3 sequence. VDJtools 1.1.1, tcR 2.2.3, Treemap and vegan Shannon diversity in R 3.4.4 were used for downstream analysis. With CATT, TCRdb called clones again from the public reads; duplicate DNA rows were later joined. V and J calls and clone size were set by TCRdb, not the authors. This sample gives more than 45,000 delta-chain clones in total; roughly 16% of them show up just once. The ten largest clones add up to 0.3% to 0.45% of the sample.

The specimen was Vdelta1+ gamma-delta thymocytes from the thymus. This specimen's cell subset or site label, per the study, means: FACS-sorted CD3+ TCRalphabeta- TCRVdelta1+ TCRVdelta2- thymocytes. The sequence is built from TRDV1 and TRDJ1; 11 middle bases align to TRDD3. The source of this sequence is a girl in the first two years of life who had congenital heart surgery. The DNA reads as follows: TGTGCTCTTGGGGAACTATGCCCCCCTTGGGGGATACGAATCGATAAACTCATCTTT. Translated, this gives CALGELCPPWGIRIDKLIF.